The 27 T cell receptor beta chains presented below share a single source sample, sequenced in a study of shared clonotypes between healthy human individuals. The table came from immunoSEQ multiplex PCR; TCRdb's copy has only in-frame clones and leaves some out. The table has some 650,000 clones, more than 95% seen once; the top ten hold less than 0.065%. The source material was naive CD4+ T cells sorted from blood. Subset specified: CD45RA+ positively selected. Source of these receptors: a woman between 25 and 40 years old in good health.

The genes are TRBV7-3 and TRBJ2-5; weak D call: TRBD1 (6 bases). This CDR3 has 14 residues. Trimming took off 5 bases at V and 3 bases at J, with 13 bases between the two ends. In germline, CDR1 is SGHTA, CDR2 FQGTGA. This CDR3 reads CASSETGTKETQYF. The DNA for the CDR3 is TGTGCCAGCAGCGAAACCGGGACAAAAGAGACCCAGTACTTC.

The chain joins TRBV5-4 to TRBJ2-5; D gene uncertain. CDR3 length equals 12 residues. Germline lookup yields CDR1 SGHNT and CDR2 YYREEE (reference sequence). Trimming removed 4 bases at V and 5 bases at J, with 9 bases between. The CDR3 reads CASSRKRETQYF. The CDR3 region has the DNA TGTGCCAGCAGCAGAAAAAGGGAGACCCAGTACTTC.

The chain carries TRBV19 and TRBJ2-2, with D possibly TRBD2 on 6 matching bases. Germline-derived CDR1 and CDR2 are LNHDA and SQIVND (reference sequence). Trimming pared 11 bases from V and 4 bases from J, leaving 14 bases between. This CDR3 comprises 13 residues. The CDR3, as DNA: TGTGCCTCCCGGCGGGGAAGCACCGGGGAGCTGTTTTTT. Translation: CASRRGSTGELFF.

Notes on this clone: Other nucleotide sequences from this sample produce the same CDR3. The CDR3 is CASSLGLAGGNEQFF. The CDR3 DNA reads TGTGCCAGCAGCTTAGGGCTAGCGGGGGGCAATGAGCAGTTCTTC. The chain links TRBV11-3 to TRBJ2-1; TRBD2 agrees at 11 bases. Trimming took 1 base from V and 6 from J; bases not matched to a gene: 2. The CDR3 is 15 amino acids. Germline-derived CDR1 and CDR2 are SGHNT and YENEEA.

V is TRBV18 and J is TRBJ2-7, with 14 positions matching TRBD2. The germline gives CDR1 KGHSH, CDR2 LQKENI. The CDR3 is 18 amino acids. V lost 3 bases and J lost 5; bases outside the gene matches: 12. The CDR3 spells CASSPSAVRTSGRHEQYF. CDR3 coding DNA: TGTGCCAGCTCACCCTCGGCCGTAAGGACTAGCGGGAGGCACGAGCAGTACTTC.

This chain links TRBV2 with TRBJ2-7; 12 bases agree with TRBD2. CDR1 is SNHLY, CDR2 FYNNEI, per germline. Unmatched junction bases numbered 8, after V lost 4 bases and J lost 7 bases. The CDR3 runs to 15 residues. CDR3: CASSGGLAGGGEQYF. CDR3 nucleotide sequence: TGTGCCAGCAGTGGAGGGCTAGCGGGAGGGGGGGAGCAGTACTTC.

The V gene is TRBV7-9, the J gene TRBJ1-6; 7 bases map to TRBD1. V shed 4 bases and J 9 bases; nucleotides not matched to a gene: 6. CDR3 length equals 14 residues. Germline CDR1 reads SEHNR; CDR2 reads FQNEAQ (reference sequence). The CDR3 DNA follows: TGTGCCAGCAGCTACGACAGGGTTGGTTCACCCCTCCACTTT. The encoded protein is CASSYDRVGSPLHF. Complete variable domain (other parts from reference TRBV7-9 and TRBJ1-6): DTGVSQNPRHKITKRGQNVTFRCDPISEHNRLYWYRQTLGQGPEFLTYFQNEAQLEKSRLLSDRFSAERPKGSFSTLEIQRTEQGDSAMYLCASSYDRVGSPLHFGNGTRLTVT.

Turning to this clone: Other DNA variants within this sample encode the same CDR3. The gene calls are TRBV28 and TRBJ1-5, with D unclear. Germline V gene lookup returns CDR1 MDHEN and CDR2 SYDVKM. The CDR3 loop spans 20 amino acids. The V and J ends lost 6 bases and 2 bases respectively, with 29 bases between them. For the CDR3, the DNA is TGTGCCAGCAGCCGTCCACGTTTTGCGACGCGTGAGTCCGGCAATCAGCCCCAGCATTTT. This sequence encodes CASSRPRFATRESGNQPQHF.

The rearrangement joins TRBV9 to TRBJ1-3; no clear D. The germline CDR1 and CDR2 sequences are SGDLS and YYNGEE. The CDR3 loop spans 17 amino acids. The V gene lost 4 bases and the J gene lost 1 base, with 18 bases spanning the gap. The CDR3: CASSSSPAGLSGNTIYF. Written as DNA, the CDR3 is TGTGCCAGCAGCTCCTCACCCGCCGGGCTTTCTGGAAACACCATATATTTT.

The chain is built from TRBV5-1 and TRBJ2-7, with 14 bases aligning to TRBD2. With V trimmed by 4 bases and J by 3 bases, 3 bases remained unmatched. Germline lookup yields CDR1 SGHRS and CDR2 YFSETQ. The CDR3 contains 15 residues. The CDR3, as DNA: TGCGCCAGCAGCGAGGGGACTAGCGGGAGCTACGAGCAGTACTTC. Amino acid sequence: CASSEGTSGSYEQYF.

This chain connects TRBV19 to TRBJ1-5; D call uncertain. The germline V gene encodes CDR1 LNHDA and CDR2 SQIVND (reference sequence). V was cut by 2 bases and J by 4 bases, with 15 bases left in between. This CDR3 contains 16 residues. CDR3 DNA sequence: TGTGCCAGTAGTATAATATCGGCAGCACCAAATCAGCCCCAGCATTTT. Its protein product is CASSIISAAPNQPQHF.

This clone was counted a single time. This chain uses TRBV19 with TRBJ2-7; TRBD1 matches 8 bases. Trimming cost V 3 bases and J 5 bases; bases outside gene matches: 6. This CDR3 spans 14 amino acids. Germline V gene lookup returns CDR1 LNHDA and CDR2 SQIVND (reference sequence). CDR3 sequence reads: CASSIGDRPHEQYF. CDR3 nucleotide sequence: TGTGCCAGTAGTATTGGGGACAGGCCGCACGAGCAGTACTTC.

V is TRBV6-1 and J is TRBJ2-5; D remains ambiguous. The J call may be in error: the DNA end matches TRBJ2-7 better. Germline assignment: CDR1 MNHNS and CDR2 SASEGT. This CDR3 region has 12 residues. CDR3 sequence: CASSAIQYEQYF. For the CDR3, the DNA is TGTGCCAGCAGTGCAATACAGTACGAGCAGTACTTC.

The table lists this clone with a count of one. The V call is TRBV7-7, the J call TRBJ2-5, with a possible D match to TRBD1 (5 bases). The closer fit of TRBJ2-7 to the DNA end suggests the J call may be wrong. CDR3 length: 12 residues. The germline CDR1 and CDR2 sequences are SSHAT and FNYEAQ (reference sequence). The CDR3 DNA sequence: TGTGCCAGCAGCTTAGAAGGGGACGAGCAGTACTTC. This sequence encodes CASSLEGDEQYF.

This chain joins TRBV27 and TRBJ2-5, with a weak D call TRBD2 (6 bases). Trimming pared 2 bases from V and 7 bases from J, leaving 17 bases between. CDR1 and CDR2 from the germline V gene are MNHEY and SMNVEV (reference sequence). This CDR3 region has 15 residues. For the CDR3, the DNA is TGTGCCAGCAGTTTAGGGGCGGGAAACGGCGCGACCCAGTACTTC. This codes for CASSLGAGNGATQYF.

In DNA, the CDR3 is TGTGCCAGCAGTTTTAAGAGGGGGGTTGAAAAACTGTTTTTT. This sequence encodes CASSFKRGVEKLFF. The chain has TRBV27 and TRBJ1-4, with D possibly matching TRBD1 (6 bases). CDR1 and CDR2 from the germline V gene are MNHEY and SMNVEV (reference sequence). Trimming cost V 3 bases and J 7 bases, with 12 bases left between them. This CDR3 has 14 amino acids.

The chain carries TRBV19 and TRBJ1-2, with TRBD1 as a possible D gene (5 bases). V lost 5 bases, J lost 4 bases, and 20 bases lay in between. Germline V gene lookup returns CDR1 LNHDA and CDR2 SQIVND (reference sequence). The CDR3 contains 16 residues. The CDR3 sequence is CASSPEGYAVFYGYTF. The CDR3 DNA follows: TGTGCCAGTAGTCCGGAGGGGTACGCGGTTTTCTATGGCTACACCTTC.

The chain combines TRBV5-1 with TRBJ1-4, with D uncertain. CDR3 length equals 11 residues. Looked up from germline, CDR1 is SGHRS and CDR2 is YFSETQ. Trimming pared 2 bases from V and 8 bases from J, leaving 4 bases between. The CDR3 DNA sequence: TGCGCCAGCAGCTTCGGGGAAAAACTGTTTTTT. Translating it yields CASSFGEKLFF.

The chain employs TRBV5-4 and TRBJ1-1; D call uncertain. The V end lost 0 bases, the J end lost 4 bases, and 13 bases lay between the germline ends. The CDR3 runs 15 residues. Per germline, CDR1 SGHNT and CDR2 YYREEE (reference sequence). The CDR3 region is CASSLDPGRVTEAFF. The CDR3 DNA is TGTGCCAGCAGCTTGGACCCGGGGAGGGTCACTGAAGCTTTCTTT.

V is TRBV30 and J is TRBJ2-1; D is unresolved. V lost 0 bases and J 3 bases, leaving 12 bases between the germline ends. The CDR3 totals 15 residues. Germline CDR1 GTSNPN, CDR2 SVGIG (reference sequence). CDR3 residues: CAWSVKVSYYNEQFF. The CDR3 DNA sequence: TGTGCCTGGAGTGTAAAGGTATCCTACTACAATGAGCAGTTCTTC.

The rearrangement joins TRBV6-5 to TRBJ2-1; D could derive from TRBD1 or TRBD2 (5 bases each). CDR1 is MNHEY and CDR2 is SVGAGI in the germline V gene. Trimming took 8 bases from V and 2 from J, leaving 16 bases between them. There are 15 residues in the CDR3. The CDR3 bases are TGTGCCAGCCGTATTGGGGGTGGGACCTACAATGAGCAGTTCTTC. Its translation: CASRIGGGTYNEQFF.

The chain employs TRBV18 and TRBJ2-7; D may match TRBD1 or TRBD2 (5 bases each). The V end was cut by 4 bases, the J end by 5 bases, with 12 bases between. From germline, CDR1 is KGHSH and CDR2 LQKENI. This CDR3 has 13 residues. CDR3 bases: TGTGCCAGCTCACGGTCTGGGGACCACGAGCAGTACTTC. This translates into CASSRSGDHEQYF.

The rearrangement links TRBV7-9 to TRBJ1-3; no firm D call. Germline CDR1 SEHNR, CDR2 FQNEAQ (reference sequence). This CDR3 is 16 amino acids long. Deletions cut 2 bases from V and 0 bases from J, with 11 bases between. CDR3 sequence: CASSLTRFYSGNTIYF. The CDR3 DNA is TGTGCCAGCAGCTTAACCAGGTTTTACTCTGGAAACACCATATATTTT.

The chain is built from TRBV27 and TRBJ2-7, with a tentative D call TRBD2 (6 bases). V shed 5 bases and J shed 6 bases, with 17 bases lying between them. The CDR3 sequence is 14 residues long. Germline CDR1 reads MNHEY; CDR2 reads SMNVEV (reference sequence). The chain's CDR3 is CASSARLDNIEQYF. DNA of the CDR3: TGTGCCAGCAGTGCCCGACTAGACAACATCGAGCAGTACTTC.

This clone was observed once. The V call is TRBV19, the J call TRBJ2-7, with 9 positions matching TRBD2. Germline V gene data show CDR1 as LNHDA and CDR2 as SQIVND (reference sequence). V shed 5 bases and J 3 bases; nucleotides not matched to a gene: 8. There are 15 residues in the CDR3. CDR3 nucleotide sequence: TGTGCCAGTAGTCCCCAGACTAGCGGAGACTACGAGCAGTACTTC. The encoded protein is CASSPQTSGDYEQYF.

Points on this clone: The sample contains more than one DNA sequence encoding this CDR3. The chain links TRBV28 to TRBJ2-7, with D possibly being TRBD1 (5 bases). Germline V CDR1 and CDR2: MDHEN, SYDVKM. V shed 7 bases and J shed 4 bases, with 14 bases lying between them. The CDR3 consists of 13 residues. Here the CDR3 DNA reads TGTGCCAGCACCCTGGGGCGGAGTTACGAGCAGTACTTC. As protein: CASTLGRSYEQYF.

CDR3 amino acids: CASSRGSSGANVLTF. The CDR3 DNA reads TGTGCCAGCAGCCGGGGTAGCTCTGGGGCCAACGTCCTGACTTTC. This chain joins TRBV11-2 and TRBJ2-6, with D possibly matching TRBD2 (5 bases). The CDR3 runs 15 residues. With 5 bases removed from V and 0 bases from J, the gap between germline ends came to 8 bases. The germline gives CDR1 SGHAT, CDR2 FQNNGV.